This passage covers 5 T cell receptor beta chains from one sample sequenced in a study of T cell changes during pregnancy in multiple sclerosis. Data came from immunoSEQ multiplex PCR; TCRdb stores just in-frame clones and leaves some out. The repertoire holds about 76,000 clones, about 95% seen once, with 0.58% in the top ten. The sample was peripheral blood, taken in the third trimester of pregnancy. The receptors were sampled from a female donor with multiple sclerosis, enrolled in a pregnancy study.

This chain uses TRBV6-1 with TRBJ2-1, with 9 bases fitting TRBD1. Germline V gene sequence: CDR1 MNHNS, CDR2 SASEGT. CDR3 length: 15 residues. Unmatched junction bases numbered 9, after V lost 5 bases and J lost 7 bases. The CDR3 loop reads CASSHPGQGINEQFF. In nucleotides, the CDR3 is TGTGCCAGCAGTCACCCGGGACAGGGAATAAATGAGCAGTTCTTC.

The V call is TRBV7-2, the J call TRBJ1-1; D not resolved. Trimming left V 2 bases short and J 6 bases short, with 4 bases between. CDR3 length: 11 residues. Germline CDR1 is SGHTA and CDR2 is FQGNSA. As DNA, the CDR3 is TGTGCCAGCAGCTTAATCTCTGAAGCTTTCTTT. Protein: CASSLISEAFF.

This chain joins TRBV7-6 and TRBJ2-5; no clear D gene. Germline loops: CDR1 SGHVS, CDR2 FNYEAQ. The germline V and J ends were trimmed by 3 bases and 2 bases, with 16 bases remaining between them. This CDR3 has 16 residues. The DNA of the CDR3 is TGTGCCAGCAGCTTGCTCCACGACATAATACAAGAGACCCAGTACTTC. It yields the protein CASSLLHDIIQETQYF.

The chain couples TRBV9 to TRBJ2-3, with D possibly TRBD2 on 6 matching bases. Germline-derived CDR1 and CDR2 are SGDLS and YYNGEE. Trimming removed 4 bases at V and 2 bases at J, with 11 bases between. This CDR3 contains 14 residues. The CDR3 region has the DNA TGTGCCAGCAGCTTCGGGGGTACCACAGATACGCAGTATTTT. Translating gives CASSFGGTTDTQYF. Using reference TRBV9 and TRBJ2-3 for the parts outside the CDR3, the full variable domain is DSGVTQTPKHLITATGQRVTLRCSPRSGDLSVYWYQQSLDQGLQFLIQYYNGEERAKGNILERFSAQQFPDLHSELNLSSLELGDSALYFCASSFGGTTDTQYFGPGTRLTVL.

This chain links TRBV18 with TRBJ2-5, with 9 positions matching TRBD2. The CDR3 covers 16 residues. The V segment lost 2 bases and the J segment 4 bases; nucleotides outside the gene matches: 8. CDR1 is KGHSH, CDR2 LQKENI, per germline. The CDR3 nucleotides read TGTGCCAGCTCACCAACAGGCCGGACTAGCGCAGAGACCCAGTACTTC. Amino acid sequence: CASSPTGRTSAETQYF.